The following is a T cell receptor (beta chain) sequence with its context. These data are taken from a study of blood T cell repertoires in COVID-19. Study context: Acute and convalescent COVID-19 samples came from the United States, Italy and Spain. T cells, B-cell-depleted T cells, or PBMCs provided the cDNA or gDNA that served as material.

Enrolment of Seattle patients took place during active infection, and they were followed longitudinally. Original handling: Amplifying reference gene primers gave estimates of nucleated cell counts. This table comes from immunoSEQ multiplex PCR, and its TCRdb copy is limited to in-frame clones, with some not included. That table is the source of V, J and clone size, and D and trimming were worked out from the DNA. The profile shows some 160,000 clones, 85% to 90% of them singletons. Germline V lookup: CDR1 MNHEY, CDR2 SMNVEV (reference sequence). The CDR3 consists of 17 residues. The V gene end was trimmed by 5 bases and the J gene end by 5 bases; junction bases not matched to a gene: 15.

V and J are TRBV27 and TRBJ2-1; 7 bases are a match to TRBD2. This receptor was taken from a woman over 75 with COVID-19, enrolled during active disease. The sample consisted of peripheral blood. In DNA form, the CDR3 reads TGTGCCAGCAGTCCCCCGTTGCGCGGGAGCTTCCACAATGAGCAGTTCTTC. Amino acids: CASSPPLRGSFHNEQFF.